This T cell receptor (beta chain) was sequenced in a study of blood T cell repertoires in COVID-19. The repertoire was sequenced with immunoSEQ multiplex PCR; TCRdb's copy has only in-frame clones and lacks some. There are about 480,000 clones in the sample; around 88% occur only once, and 10% to 15% lies in the top ten. This CDR3 comprises 15 residues. Trimming left V 6 bases short and J 9 bases short, with 23 bases between. Germline lookup yields CDR1 LNHDA and CDR2 SQIVND (reference sequence). Sequenced input: peripheral blood. This TCR was recovered from a woman aged 45-65 years with COVID-19, enrolled during active disease. This chain links TRBV19 with TRBJ2-5; the D gene is possibly TRBD2 (6 bases). This CDR3 is CASSLLLAPRAPQYF. The CDR3 DNA follows: TGTGCCAGTAGCCTCCTACTAGCCCCCCGGGCGCCCCAGTACTTC.